This TCR beta chain was sequenced for a study of T cell changes during pregnancy in multiple sclerosis. Trimming cost V 5 bases and J 7 bases, with 9 bases left between them. CDR1 and CDR2 (germline): SGHAT, FQNNGV. The CDR3 is 11 amino acids. Repertoires were generated with immunoSEQ multiplex PCR, while TCRdb's copy carries only in-frame clones and drops some. The repertoire holds about 40,000 clones, with roughly 88% as singletons. This TCR derives from a female donor in good health, enrolled as a control in a pregnancy study. The material was peripheral blood, obtained in the first trimester of pregnancy. The genes are TRBV11-2 and TRBJ2-7, with D hard to call. The CDR3 DNA reads TGTGCCAGCAGCATCCCACGGGAGCAGTACTTC. Its protein product is CASSIPREQYF.